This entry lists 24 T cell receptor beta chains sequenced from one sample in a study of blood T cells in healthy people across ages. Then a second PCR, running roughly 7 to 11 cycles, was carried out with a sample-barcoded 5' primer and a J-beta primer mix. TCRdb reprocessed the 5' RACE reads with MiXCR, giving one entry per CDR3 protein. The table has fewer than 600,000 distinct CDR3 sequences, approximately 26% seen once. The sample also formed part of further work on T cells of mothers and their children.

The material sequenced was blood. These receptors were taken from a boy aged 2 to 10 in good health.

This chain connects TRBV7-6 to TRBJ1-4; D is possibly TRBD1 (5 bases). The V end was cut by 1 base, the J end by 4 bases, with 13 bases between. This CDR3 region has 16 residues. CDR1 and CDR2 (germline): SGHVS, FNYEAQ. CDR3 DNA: TGTGCCAGCAGCTTAGGAGGAGGCAGGGATAATGAAAAACTGTTTTTT. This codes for CASSLGGGRDNEKLFF.

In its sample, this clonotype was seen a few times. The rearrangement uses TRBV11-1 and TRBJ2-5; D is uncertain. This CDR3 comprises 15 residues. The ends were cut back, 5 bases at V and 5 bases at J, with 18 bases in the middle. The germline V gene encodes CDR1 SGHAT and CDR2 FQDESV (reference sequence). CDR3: CASSPVSPRRETQYF. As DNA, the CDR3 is TGTGCCAGCAGCCCCGTTAGCCCCCGCAGGGAGACCCAGTACTTC.

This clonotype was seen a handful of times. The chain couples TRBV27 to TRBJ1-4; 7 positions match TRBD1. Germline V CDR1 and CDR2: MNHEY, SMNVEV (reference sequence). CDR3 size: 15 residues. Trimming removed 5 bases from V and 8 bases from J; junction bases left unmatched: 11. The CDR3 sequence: CASSTYYRGREKLFF. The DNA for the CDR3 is TGTGCCAGCAGTACATACTACAGGGGTCGCGAAAAACTGTTTTTT.

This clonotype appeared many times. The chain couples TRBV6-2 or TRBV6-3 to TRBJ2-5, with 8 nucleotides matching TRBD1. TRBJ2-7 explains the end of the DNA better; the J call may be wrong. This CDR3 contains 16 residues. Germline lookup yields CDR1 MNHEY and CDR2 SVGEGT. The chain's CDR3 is CASSYSPGTGTYEQYF. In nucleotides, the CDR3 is TGTGCCAGCAGTTACTCTCCCGGGACAGGTACCTACGAGCAGTACTTC.

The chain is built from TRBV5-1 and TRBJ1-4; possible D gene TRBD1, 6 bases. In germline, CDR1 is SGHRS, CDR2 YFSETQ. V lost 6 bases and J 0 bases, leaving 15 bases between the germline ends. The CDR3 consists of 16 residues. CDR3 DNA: TGCGCCAGCACCCTGACAGGAAGCGCAACTAATGAAAAACTGTTTTTT. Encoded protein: CASTLTGSATNEKLFF.

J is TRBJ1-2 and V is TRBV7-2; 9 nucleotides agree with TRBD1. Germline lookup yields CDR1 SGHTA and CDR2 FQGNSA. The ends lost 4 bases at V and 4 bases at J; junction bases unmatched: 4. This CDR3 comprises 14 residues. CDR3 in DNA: TGTGCCAGCAGCTGGGACAGGGAGGCCTATGGCTACACCTTC. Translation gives CASSWDREAYGYTF.

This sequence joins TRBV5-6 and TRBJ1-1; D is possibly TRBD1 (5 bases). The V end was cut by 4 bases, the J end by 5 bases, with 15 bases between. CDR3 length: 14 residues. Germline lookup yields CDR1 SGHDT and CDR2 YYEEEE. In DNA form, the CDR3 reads TGTGCCAGCAGCCCGCCGGGACCGGGGACTGAAGCTTTCTTT. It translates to CASSPPGPGTEAFF.

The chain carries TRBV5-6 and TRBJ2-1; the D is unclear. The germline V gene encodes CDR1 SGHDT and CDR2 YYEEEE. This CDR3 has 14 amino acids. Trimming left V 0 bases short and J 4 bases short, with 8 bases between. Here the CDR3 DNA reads TGTGCCAGCAGCTTGGAGGTGGGATACAATGAGCAGTTCTTC. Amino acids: CASSLEVGYNEQFF.

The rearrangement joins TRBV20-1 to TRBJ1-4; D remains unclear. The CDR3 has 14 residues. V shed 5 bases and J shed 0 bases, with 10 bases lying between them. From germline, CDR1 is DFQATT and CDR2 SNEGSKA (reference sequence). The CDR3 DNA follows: TGCAGTGCTGAGAGCGCAGCAACTAATGAAAAACTGTTTTTT. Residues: CSAESAATNEKLFF.

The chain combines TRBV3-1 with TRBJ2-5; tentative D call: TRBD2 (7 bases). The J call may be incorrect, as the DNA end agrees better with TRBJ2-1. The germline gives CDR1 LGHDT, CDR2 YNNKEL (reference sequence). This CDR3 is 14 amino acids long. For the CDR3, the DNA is TGTGCCAGCAGGGGAGGGGGAGATAGCTATGAGCAGTTCTTC. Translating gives CASRGGGDSYEQFF.

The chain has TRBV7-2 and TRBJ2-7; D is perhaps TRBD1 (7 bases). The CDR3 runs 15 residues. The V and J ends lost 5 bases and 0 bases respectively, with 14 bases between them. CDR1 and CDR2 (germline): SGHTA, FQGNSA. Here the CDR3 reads CASSAGQLSSYEQYV. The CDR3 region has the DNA TGTGCCAGCAGCGCGGGACAGCTGAGCTCCTACGAGCAGTACGTC.

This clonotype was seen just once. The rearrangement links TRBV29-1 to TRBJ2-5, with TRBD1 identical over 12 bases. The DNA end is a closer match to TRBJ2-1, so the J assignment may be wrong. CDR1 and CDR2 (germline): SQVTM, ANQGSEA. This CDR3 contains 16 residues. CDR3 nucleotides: TGCAGCTGTACCGGGGGGCCGGGACAGGGGGCCAATGAGCAGTTCTTC. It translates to CSCTGGPGQGANEQFF.

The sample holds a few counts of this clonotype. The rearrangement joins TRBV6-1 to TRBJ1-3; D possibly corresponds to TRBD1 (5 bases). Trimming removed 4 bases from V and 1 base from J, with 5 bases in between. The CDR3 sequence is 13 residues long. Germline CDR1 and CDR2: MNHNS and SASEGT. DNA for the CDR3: TGTGCCAGCAGTGGGACATCTGGAAACACCATATATTTT. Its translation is CASSGTSGNTIYF.

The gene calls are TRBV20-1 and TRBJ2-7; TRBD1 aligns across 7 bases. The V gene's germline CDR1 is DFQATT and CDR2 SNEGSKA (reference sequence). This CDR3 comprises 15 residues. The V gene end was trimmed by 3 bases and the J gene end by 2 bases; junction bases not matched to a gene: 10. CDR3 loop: CSASNPTGPPYEQYF. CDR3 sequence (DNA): TGCAGTGCTAGTAATCCGACAGGGCCCCCCTACGAGCAGTACTTC.

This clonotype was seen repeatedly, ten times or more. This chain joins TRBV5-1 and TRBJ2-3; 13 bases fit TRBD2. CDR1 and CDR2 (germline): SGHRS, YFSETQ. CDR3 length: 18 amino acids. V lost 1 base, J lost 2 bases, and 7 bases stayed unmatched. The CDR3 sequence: CASSLTTSGGSYTDTQYF. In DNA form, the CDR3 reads TGCGCCAGCAGCTTGACGACTAGCGGGGGGAGCTACACAGATACGCAGTATTTT.

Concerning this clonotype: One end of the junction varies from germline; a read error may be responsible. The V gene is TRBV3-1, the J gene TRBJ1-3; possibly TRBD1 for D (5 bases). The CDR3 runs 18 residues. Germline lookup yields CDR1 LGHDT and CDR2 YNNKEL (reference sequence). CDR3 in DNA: TGTGCCGGCAGCCATCCCGGGGGAACCCACGTCTCTGGAAACACCATATATTTT. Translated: CAGSHPGGTHVSGNTIYF.

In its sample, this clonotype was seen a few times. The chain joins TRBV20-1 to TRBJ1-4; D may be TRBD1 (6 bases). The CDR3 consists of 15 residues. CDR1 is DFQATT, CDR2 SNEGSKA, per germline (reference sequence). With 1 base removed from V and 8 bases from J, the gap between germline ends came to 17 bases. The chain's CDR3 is CSARVSRGAGEKLFF. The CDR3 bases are TGCAGTGCTAGAGTTTCCAGGGGCGCGGGCGAAAAACTGTTTTTT.

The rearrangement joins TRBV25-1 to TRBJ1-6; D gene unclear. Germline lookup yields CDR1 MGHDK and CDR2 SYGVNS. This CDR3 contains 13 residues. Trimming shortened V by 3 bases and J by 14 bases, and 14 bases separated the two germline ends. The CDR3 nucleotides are TGTGCCAGCAGTGAGGTACGGGGAGGAGCCCTCCACTTT. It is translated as CASSEVRGGALHF.

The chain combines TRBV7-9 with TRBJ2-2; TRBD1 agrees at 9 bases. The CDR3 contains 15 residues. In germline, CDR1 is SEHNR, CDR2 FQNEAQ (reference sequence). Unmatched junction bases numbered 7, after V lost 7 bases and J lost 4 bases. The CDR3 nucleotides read TGTGCCAGCACCCCCGGGACAGGGCTCACCGGGGAGCTGTTTTTT. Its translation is CASTPGTGLTGELFF.

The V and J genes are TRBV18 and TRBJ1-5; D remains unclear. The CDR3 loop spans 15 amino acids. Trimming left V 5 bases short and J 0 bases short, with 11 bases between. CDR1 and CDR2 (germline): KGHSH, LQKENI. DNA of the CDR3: TGTGCCAGCTCAGTCCGTGGTAATAGCAATCAGCCCCAGCATTTT. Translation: CASSVRGNSNQPQHF.

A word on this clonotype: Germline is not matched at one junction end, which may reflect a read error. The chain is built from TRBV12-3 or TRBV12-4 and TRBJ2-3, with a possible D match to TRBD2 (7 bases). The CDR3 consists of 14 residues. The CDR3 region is CASSYRGAADTQYF. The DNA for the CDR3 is TGCGCCAGCAGCTACCGGGGGGCAGCGGATACGCAGTATTTT.

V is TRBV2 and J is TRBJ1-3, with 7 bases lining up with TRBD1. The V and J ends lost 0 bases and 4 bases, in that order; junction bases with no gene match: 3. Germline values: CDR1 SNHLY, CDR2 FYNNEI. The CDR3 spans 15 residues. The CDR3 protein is CASSEARGGGNTIYF. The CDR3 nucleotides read TGTGCCAGCAGTGAAGCAAGAGGGGGCGGAAACACCATATATTTT.

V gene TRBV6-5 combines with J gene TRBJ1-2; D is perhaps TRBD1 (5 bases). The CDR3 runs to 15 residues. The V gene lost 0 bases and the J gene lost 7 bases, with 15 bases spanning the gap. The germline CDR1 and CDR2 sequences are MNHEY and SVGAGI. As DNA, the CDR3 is TGTGCCAGCAGTTACTCCAGGTTTGGGGCGGGTGGCTACACCTTC. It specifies CASSYSRFGAGGYTF.

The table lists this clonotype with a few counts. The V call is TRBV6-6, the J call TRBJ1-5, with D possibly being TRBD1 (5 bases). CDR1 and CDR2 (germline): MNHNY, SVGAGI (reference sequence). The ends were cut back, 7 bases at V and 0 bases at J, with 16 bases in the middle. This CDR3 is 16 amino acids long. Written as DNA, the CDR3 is TGTGCCAGCACCGAGCAGGACAACTATAGCAATCAGCCCCAGCATTTT. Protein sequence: CASTEQDNYSNQPQHF.